The 11 T cell receptor beta chains below were found in one sample sequenced in a study of cytomegalovirus exposure and HLA in healthy donors. 60 Vbeta and 13 Jbeta primers were used in PCR. Measured with immunoSEQ multiplex PCR; TCRdb has only the in-frame clones, and not every one. Of roughly 100,000 clones listed, 69% are singletons. Sample: PBMCs. Source of these receptors: a man aged 25-40 years in good health and CMV-seronegative.

The chain combines TRBV25-1 with TRBJ2-7; TRBD2 agrees at 7 bases. This CDR3 has 15 amino acids. The ends lost 3 bases at V and 5 bases at J; junction bases unmatched: 10. The germline V gene encodes CDR1 MGHDK and CDR2 SYGVNS. The chain's CDR3 is CASSDLGGRTHEQYF. CDR3 sequence (DNA): TGTGCCAGCAGTGATCTTGGCGGGAGAACCCACGAGCAGTACTTC.

This clone was observed a few times. The chain joins TRBV27 to TRBJ2-7, with D perhaps TRBD2 (6 bases). The V end was cut by 5 bases, the J end by 3 bases, with 17 bases between. Germline lookup yields CDR1 MNHEY and CDR2 SMNVEV (reference sequence). This CDR3 spans 15 amino acids. The DNA for the CDR3 is TGTGCCAGCAGTCCGACGACTAGGGGTGGCTACGAGCAGTACTTC. It is translated as CASSPTTRGGYEQYF.

The chain couples TRBV7-8 to TRBJ1-1; 8 positions match TRBD1. This CDR3 region has 13 residues. V dropped 4 bases and J dropped 4; count of bases not matched to a gene: 2. Per germline, CDR1 SGHVS and CDR2 FQNEAQ. The CDR3 nucleotides read TGTGCCAGCAGCTCACAGGGGGTCACTGAAGCTTTCTTT. Encoded protein: CASSSQGVTEAFF. The full variable domain, rest sourced from reference TRBV7-8 and TRBJ1-1, is GAGVSQSPRYKVAKRGQDVALRCDPISGHVSLFWYQQALGQGPEFLTYFQNEAQLDKSGLPSDRFFAERPEGSVSTLKIQRTQQEDSAVYLCASSSQGVTEAFFGQGTRLTVV.

V usage is TRBV15 and J usage is TRBJ2-5, with D uncertain. This CDR3 contains 13 residues. V gave up 1 base and J gave up 5 bases, with 8 bases separating them. Germline CDR1 and CDR2: LNHNV and YYDKDF (reference sequence). DNA of the CDR3: TGTGCCACCAGCAGAGTTGTGGAGGAGACCCAGTACTTC. Translating it yields CATSRVVEETQYF.

CDR3 DNA: TGTGCCAGCAGTCACCGGGACAGTAGAATTGAGCAGTTCTTC. Translation gives CASSHRDSRIEQFF. This rearrangement joins TRBV27 to TRBJ2-1; 7 nucleotides line up with TRBD1. Germline CDR1 and CDR2: MNHEY and SMNVEV (reference sequence). The CDR3 covers 14 residues. The J segment lost 9 bases and the V segment lost 5 bases, leaving 10 bases of the junction unmatched.

The rearrangement joins TRBV13 to TRBJ1-2, with D possibly being TRBD1 (5 bases). The CDR3 covers 15 residues. V lost 3 bases and J 0 bases, leaving 11 bases between the germline ends. The germline V gene has CDR1 PRHDT and CDR2 FYEKMQ (reference sequence). The CDR3 loop is CASSFAGPTNYGYTF. CDR3 DNA sequence: TGTGCCAGCAGCTTTGCGGGGCCGACTAACTATGGCTACACCTTC.

The chain couples TRBV7-6 to TRBJ2-1, with 13 bases that match TRBD2. The ends lost 3 bases at V and 0 bases at J; junction bases unmatched: 5. Per the germline V gene, CDR1 is SGHVS and CDR2 is FNYEAQ. The CDR3 covers 18 residues. The DNA for the CDR3 is TGTGCCAGCAGCTTGGGGACTAGCGGGATTATCTCCTACAATGAGCAGTTCTTC. This sequence encodes CASSLGTSGIISYNEQFF.

This clone was found a few times. The chain carries TRBV7-9 and TRBJ2-7; 7 bases agree with TRBD2. Germline V gene lookup returns CDR1 SEHNR and CDR2 FQNEAQ (reference sequence). V shed 4 bases, J shed 2 bases, and the junction held 8 bases outside the gene matches. This CDR3 contains 15 residues. The CDR3 sequence is CASSSRLAVTYEQYF. Here the CDR3 DNA reads TGTGCCAGCAGCTCTAGACTAGCTGTTACCTACGAGCAGTACTTC.

This clone has only one observation. The chain is built from TRBV28 and TRBJ1-5, with D perhaps TRBD1 (5 bases). Germline V gives CDR1 MDHEN, CDR2 SYDVKM. The V end lost 4 bases, the J end lost 2 bases, and 15 bases lay between the germline ends. The CDR3 runs to 16 residues. For the CDR3, the DNA is TGTGCCAGCAGTTATTCTTCAGGGTATGGCAATCAGCCCCAGCATTTT. It codes for CASSYSSGYGNQPQHF.

With regard to this clone: The sample contains more than one DNA sequence encoding this CDR3. The chain links TRBV11-3 to TRBJ2-7, with a weak D call TRBD1 (5 bases). V dropped 1 base and J dropped 3 bases, with 7 bases sitting between them. Germline lookup yields CDR1 SGHNT and CDR2 YENEEA. The CDR3 is 13 amino acids. Written as DNA, the CDR3 is TGTGCCAGCAGCTTAGGTACAGGCTACGAGCAGTACTTC. This codes for CASSLGTGYEQYF.

The gene calls are TRBV27 and TRBJ2-3, with D possibly TRBD1 on 6 matching bases. The CDR3 sequence is 15 residues long. From germline, CDR1 is MNHEY and CDR2 SMNVEV (reference sequence). Trimming pared 6 bases from V and 1 base from J, leaving 14 bases between. CDR3 region: CASSFWGQGTDTQYF. DNA for the CDR3: TGTGCCAGCAGCTTTTGGGGGCAGGGCACAGATACGCAGTATTTT.